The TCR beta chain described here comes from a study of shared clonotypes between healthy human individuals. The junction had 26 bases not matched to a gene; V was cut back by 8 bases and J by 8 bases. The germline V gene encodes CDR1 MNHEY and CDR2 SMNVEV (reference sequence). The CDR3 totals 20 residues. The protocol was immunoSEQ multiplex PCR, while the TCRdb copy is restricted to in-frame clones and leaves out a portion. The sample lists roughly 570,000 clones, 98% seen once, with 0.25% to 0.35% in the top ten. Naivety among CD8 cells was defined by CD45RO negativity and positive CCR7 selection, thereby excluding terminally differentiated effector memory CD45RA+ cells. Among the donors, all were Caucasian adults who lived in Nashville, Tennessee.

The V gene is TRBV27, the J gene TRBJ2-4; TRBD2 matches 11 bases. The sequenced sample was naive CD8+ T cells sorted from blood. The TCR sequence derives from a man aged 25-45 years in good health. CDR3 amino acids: CASATLSGTSGRGVGYIQYF. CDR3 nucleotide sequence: TGTGCCAGCGCGACTCTTTCCGGGACTAGCGGCCGGGGCGTAGGATACATTCAGTACTTC.